The next 5 T cell receptor beta chains were all read from a single sample in a study of T cell changes during pregnancy in multiple sclerosis. Using immunoSEQ multiplex PCR, the repertoire was profiled, and TCRdb retains in-frame clones only, with some absent. Of fewer than 85,000 clones listed, about 93% are singletons. Sample: peripheral blood, taken after pregnancy. These receptor sequences come from a female donor in good health, enrolled as a control in a pregnancy study.

The chain uses TRBV28 and TRBJ2-7, with 12 bases that match TRBD2. Germline lookup yields CDR1 MDHEN and CDR2 SYDVKM. J lost 3 bases, V lost 6 bases, and 6 bases had no gene match. The CDR3 totals 15 residues. The CDR3: CASSRTSGKFYEQYF. CDR3 coding DNA: TGTGCCAGCAGCCGGACTAGCGGGAAGTTCTACGAGCAGTACTTC.

The J gene is TRBJ2-3, the V gene TRBV5-1; 7 nucleotides agree with TRBD2. The CDR3 sequence is 16 residues long. CDR1 is SGHRS, CDR2 YFSETQ, per germline. Trimming removed 5 bases from V and 1 base from J; junction bases left unmatched: 10. CDR3 bases: TGCGCCAGCAGTCCTGTCGGCGGGGGAGGCACAGATACGCAGTATTTT. It encodes CASSPVGGGGTDTQYF.

This sequence joins TRBV4-3 and TRBJ2-7; 7 bases are shared with TRBD2. V dropped 1 base and J dropped 3; count of bases not matched to a gene: 0. The CDR3 has 13 amino acids. Germline V lookup: CDR1 LGHNA, CDR2 YSLEER. The chain's CDR3 is CASSQGTSYEQYF. The CDR3 nucleotides are TGCGCCAGCAGCCAAGGGACTAGCTACGAGCAGTACTTC.

V gene TRBV10-2 combines with J gene TRBJ1-2; D unclear. Germline V gene data show CDR1 as WSHSY and CDR2 as SAAADI. Trimming left V 3 bases short and J 8 bases short, with 13 bases between. This CDR3 has 13 residues. The CDR3: CASSDRGLWGYTF. The CDR3 region has the DNA TGCGCCAGCAGTGATCGGGGTTTGTGGGGCTACACCTTC.

The rearrangement links TRBV14 to TRBJ2-1, with 14 bases aligning to TRBD2. The germline gives CDR1 SGHDN, CDR2 FVKESK. V was pared by 0 bases and J by 6 bases, with 10 bases of the junction left unmatched. CDR3 length equals 19 residues. DNA of the CDR3: TGTGCCAGCAGCCAAGATCTAGGGACTAGCGGGAGTAGGGGCAATGAGCAGTTCTTC. It translates to CASSQDLGTSGSRGNEQFF.